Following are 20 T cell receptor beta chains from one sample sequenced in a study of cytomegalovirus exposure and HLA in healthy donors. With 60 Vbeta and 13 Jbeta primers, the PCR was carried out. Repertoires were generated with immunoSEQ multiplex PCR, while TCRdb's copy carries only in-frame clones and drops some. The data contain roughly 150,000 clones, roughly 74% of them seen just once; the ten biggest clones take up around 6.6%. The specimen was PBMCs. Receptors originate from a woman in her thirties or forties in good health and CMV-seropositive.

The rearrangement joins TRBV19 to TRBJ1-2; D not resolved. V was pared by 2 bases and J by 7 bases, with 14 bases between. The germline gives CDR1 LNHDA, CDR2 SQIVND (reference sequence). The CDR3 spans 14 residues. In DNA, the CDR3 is TGTGCCAGTAGTATATTGCGGGCTAGCTCTGGCTACACCTTC. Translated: CASSILRASSGYTF. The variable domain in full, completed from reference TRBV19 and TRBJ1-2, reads DGGITQSPKYLFRKEGQNVTLSCEQNLNHDAMYWYRQDPGQGLRLIYYSQIVNDFQKGDIAEGYSVSREKKESFPLTVTSAQKNPTAFYLCASSILRASSGYTFGSGTRLTVV.

In DNA, the CDR3 is TGTGCCAGCAGCGTGGCTAGCGGGAGTGATGAGCAGTTCTTC. This translates into CASSVASGSDEQFF. The rearrangement joins TRBV9 to TRBJ2-1, with 10 nucleotides matching TRBD2. The CDR3 runs 14 residues. Germline V lookup: CDR1 SGDLS, CDR2 YYNGEE. V was pared by 2 bases and J by 8 bases, with 4 bases of the junction left unmatched. Full variable domain (outside the CDR3, taken from reference TRBV9 and TRBJ2-1): DSGVTQTPKHLITATGQRVTLRCSPRSGDLSVYWYQQSLDQGLQFLIQYYNGEERAKGNILERFSAQQFPDLHSELNLSSLELGDSALYFCASSVASGSDEQFFGPGTRLTVL.

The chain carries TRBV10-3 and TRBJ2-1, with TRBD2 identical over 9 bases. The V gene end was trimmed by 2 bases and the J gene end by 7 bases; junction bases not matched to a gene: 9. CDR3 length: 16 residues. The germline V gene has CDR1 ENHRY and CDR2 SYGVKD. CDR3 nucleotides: TGTGCCATCAGTGAGCCCCGACTAGCGGTTTTTAATGAGCAGTTCTTC. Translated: CAISEPRLAVFNEQFF.

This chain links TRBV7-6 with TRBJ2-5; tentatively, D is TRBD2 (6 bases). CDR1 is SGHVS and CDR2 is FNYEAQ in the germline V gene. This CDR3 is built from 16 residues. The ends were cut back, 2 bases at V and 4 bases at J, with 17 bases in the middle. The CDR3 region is CASSLRQAGWGETQYF. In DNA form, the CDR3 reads TGTGCCAGCAGCTTAAGGCAGGCGGGGTGGGGAGAGACCCAGTACTTC.

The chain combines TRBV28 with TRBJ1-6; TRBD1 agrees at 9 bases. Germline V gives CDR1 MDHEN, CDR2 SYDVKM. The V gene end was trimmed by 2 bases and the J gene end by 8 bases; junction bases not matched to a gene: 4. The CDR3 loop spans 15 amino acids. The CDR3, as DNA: TGTGCCAGCAGTTTAGGGGGACAGGGCTATTCACCCCTCCACTTT. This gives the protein CASSLGGQGYSPLHF. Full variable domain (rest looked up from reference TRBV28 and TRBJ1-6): DVKVTQSSRYLVKRTGEKVFLECVQDMDHENMFWYRQDPGLGLRLIYFSYDVKMKEKGDIPEGYSVSREKKERFSLILESASTNQTSMYLCASSLGGQGYSPLHFGNGTRLTVT.

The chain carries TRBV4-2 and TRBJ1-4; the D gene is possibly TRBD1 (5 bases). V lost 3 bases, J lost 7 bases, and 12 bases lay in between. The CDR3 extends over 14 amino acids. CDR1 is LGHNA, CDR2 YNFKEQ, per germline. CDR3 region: CASSQTVRGEKLFF. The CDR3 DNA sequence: TGTGCCAGCAGCCAGACAGTTAGGGGTGAAAAACTGTTTTTT.

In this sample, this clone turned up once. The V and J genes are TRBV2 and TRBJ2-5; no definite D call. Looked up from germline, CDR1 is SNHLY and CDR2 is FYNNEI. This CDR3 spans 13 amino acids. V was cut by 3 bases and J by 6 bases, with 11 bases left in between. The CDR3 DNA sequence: TGTGCCAGCAGTGAGGCCGGGTCGAAGACCCAGTACTTC. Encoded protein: CASSEAGSKTQYF.

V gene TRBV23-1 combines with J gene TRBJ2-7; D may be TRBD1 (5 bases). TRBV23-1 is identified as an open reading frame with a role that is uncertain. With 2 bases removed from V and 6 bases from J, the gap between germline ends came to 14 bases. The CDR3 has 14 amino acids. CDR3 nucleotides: TGCGCCAGCAGTCAAGTGCTCAGGGAATGCGAGCAGTACTTC. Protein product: CASSQVLRECEQYF.

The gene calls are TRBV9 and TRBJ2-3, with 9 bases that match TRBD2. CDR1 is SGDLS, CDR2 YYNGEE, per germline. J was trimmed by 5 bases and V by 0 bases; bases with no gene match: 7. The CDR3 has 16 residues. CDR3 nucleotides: TGTGCCAGCAGCGTAGCCCGCGGGAGGGCCTTAGATACGCAGTATTTT. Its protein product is CASSVARGRALDTQYF.

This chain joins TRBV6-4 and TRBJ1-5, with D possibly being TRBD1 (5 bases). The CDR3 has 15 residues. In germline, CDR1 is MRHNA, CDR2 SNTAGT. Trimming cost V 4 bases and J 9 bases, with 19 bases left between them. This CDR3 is CASSGGTGGVRPQHF. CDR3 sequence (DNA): TGTGCCAGCAGTGGAGGGACCGGGGGGGTTCGGCCCCAGCATTTT.

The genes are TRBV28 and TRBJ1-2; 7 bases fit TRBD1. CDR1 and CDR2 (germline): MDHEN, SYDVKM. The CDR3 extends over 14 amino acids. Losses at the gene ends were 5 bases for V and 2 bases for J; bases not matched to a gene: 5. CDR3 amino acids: CASSPTGANYGYTF. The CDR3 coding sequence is TGTGCCAGCAGTCCAACAGGGGCGAACTATGGCTACACCTTC.

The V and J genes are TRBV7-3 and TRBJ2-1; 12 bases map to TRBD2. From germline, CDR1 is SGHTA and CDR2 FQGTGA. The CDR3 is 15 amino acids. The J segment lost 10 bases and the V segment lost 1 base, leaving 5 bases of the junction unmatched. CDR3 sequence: CASSLRTSGMGEQFF. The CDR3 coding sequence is TGTGCCAGCAGCTTAAGGACTAGCGGGATGGGCGAGCAGTTCTTC.

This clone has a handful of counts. CDR3 bases: TGTGCCAGCAGCTTACCCCGACTAGTTGGGGATGAGCAGTTCTTC. The encoded protein is CASSLPRLVGDEQFF. This chain joins TRBV11-2 and TRBJ2-1, with TRBD2 as a possible D gene (6 bases). The CDR3 sequence is 15 residues long. The V end was cut by 2 bases, the J end by 8 bases, with 16 bases between. Germline assignment: CDR1 SGHAT and CDR2 FQNNGV.

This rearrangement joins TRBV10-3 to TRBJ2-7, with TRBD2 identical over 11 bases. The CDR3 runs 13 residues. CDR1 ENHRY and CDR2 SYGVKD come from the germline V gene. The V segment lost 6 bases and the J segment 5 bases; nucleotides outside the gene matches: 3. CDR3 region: CAIRVAGGHEQYF. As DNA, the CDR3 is TGTGCCATCAGGGTAGCGGGAGGGCACGAGCAGTACTTC.

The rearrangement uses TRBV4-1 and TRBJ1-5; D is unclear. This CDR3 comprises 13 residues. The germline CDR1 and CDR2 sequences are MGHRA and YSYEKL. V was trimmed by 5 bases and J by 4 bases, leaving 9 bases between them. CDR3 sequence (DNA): TGCGCCAGCAGCTCCGGCAGGAATCAGCCCCAGCATTTT. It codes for CASSSGRNQPQHF.

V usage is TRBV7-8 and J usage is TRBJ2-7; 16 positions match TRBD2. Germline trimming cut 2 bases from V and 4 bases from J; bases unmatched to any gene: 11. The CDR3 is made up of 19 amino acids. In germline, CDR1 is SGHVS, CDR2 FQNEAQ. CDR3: CASSLRGLAGGPRVYEQYF. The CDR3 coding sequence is TGTGCCAGCAGCTTAAGGGGACTAGCGGGAGGGCCGCGCGTATACGAGCAGTACTTC.

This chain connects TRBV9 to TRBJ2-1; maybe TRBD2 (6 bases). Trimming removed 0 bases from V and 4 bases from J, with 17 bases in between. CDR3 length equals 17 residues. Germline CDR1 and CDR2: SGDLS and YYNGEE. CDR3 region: CASSVGSQRLVYNEQFF. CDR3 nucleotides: TGTGCCAGCAGCGTAGGGAGCCAAAGACTAGTTTACAATGAGCAGTTCTTC.

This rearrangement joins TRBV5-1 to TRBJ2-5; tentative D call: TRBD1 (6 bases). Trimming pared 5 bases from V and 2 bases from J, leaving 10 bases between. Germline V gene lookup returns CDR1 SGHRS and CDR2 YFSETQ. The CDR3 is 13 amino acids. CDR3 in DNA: TGCGCCAGCAGTCTACAGGGACAAGAGACCCAGTACTTC. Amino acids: CASSLQGQETQYF.

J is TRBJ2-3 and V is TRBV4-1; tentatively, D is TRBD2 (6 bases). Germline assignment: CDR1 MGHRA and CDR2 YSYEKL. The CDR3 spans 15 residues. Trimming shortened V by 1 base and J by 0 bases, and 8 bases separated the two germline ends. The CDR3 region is CASSQGGVSTDTQYF. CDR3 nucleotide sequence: TGCGCCAGCAGCCAAGGCGGGGTCAGCACAGATACGCAGTATTTT.

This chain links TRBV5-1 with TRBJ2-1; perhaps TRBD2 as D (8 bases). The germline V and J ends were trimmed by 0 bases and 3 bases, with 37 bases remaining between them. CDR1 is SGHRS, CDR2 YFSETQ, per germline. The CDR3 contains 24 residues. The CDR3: CASSLARGPSTGSMGSGIYNEQFF. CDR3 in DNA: TGCGCCAGCAGCTTGGCCAGAGGACCCTCGACAGGGTCGATGGGTAGCGGGATCTACAATGAGCAGTTCTTC. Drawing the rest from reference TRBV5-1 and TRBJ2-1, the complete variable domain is KAGVTQTPRYLIKTRGQQVTLSCSPISGHRSVSWYQQTPGQGLQFLFEYFSETQRNKGNFPGRFSGRQFSNSRSEMNVSTLELGDSALYLCASSLARGPSTGSMGSGIYNEQFFGPGTRLTVL.